This T cell receptor beta chain is from a study of Graves' ophthalmopathy and Graves' hyperthyroidism. Study outcomes and limitations: Detected in blood as well were most expanded thyroid clonotypes with frequency above 0.001.

The CDR3 has 11 amino acids. Germline V gene sequence: CDR1 SGHDN, CDR2 FVKESK. Amplification of the TCR beta CDR3 regions used RNA transcripts (as template). The first round was an RT-PCR with HTBI primers, and the second round was a multiplex PCR. Via MiXCR, TCRdb re-called the multiplex PCR reads, giving one row per CDR3 protein. The table has 300,000 to 500,000 distinct CDR3 sequences, 15% seen once. This clonotype showed up many times. The antigen remains undetermined. A junction boundary mismatches the germline segment, possibly from a read error. Enrollment excluded any patients with other autoimmune diseases, uncontrolled infections, pregnancy or lactation.

The J gene is TRBJ1-1, the V gene TRBV14; D is unclear. The receptor was isolated from a woman aged 18-29 years with stable Graves' hyperthyroidism. Sequences were obtained from peripheral blood. CDR3 region: CASSQLTHVIF. CDR3 in DNA: TGTGCCAGCAGCCAACTCACACATGTAATCTTT.